This is a list of T cell receptor beta chains from one sample in a study of T-cell reconstitution after alpha-beta-depleted transplantation in children. TCRdb re-called the PCR reads with MiXCR, one entry per CDR3 protein. Counted here are some 440,000 distinct CDR3 sequences, roughly 16% occurring once; the ten biggest clones make up 29%. This specimen consisted of PBMCs, mostly from graft donor cells, obtained 360 days after TCRalphabeta/CD19-depleted stem cell transplant. Source of these receptors: a boy under two years old who had a stem cell transplant for Wiskott-Aldrich syndrome, so the T cells may come from the graft donor. The CDR3 runs from the conserved cysteine through the conserved F or W. Each record gives: clone size, J gene, D gene, V gene, CDR3 DNA, CDR3 protein. D genes are given only for firm matches. Some rows mark clone size as missing; the rest say once, few, many or name a class of expanded clone.

.	TRBJ2-1	.	TRBV5-1	TGCGCCAGCAGCTTGATTCCTAACAATGAGCAGTTCTTC	CASSLIPNNEQFF
few	TRBJ1-5	.	TRBV2	TGTGCCAGCAGTGAAGCGTGGGCCCCTTGGGGCAATCAGCCCCAGCATTTT	CASSEAWAPWGNQPQHF
many	TRBJ2-5	TRBD2	TRBV20-1	TGCAGTGCTAGTAGGCGGGGACTACAAGAGACCCAGTACTTC	CSASRRGLQETQYF
few	TRBJ2-3	TRBD2	TRBV6-5	TGTGCCAGCAGTTTTGGACTAGCAGCAGATACGCAGTATTTT	CASSFGLAADTQYF
few	TRBJ2-3	.	TRBV18	TGTGCCAGCTCACCACCGAAGCCCTCTAGCACAGATACGCAGTATTTT	CASSPPKPSSTDTQYF
.	TRBJ2-5	.	TRBV21-1	TGTGCCAGCAGCAAAGCCCTAGCGACGCAAGAGACCCAGTACTTC	CASSKALATQETQYF
.	TRBJ1-1	.	TRBV20-1	TGCAGTGCAACGACGACAGCGAACACTGAAGCTTTCTTT	CSATTTANTEAFF
.	TRBJ2-1	TRBD2	TRBV5-6	TGTGCCAGCAGCTTGGCACTAGCGGGGCCCCTCAATGAGCAGTTCTTC	CASSLALAGPLNEQFF
few	TRBJ2-1	.	TRBV9	TGTGCCAGCAGCGTCTTGCGCGCGGGACTGTACAATGAGCAGTTCTTC	CASSVLRAGLYNEQFF
.	TRBJ2-1	.	TRBV29-1	TGCAGCGTTAAAGTGAGGGACGAGGCGGATGAGCAGTTCTTC	CSVKVRDEADEQFF
few	TRBJ2-1	TRBD2	TRBV5-6	TGTGCCAGCAGCTTACCTAGCGGGGGGGCTCCTGGGGATGAGCAGTTCTTC	CASSLPSGGAPGDEQFF
.	TRBJ2-2	.	TRBV24-1	TGTGCCACCAGTCACGGAAGGGCGAACACCGGGGAGCTGTTTTTT	CATSHGRANTGELFF
few	TRBJ2-1	.	TRBV7-9	TGTGCCAGCATTCTGGGGGCGGGGCTCTATGAGCAGTTCTTC	CASILGAGLYEQFF
few	TRBJ1-4	TRBD1	TRBV29-1	TGCAGCGTCCGGACAGGGGCTAGGAATGAAAAACTGTTTTTT	CSVRTGARNEKLFF
few	TRBJ1-1	.	TRBV6-1	TGTGCCAGCAGTGGCCGGGCCCCACTGAGGACTGAAGCTTTCTTT	CASSGRAPLRTEAFF
.	TRBJ2-7	.	TRBV7-9	TGTGCCAGCAGCTCTGACCGGGGGGCAGAGCACTACGAGCAGTACTTC	CASSSDRGAEHYEQYF
.	TRBJ2-5	.	TRBV5-6	TGTGCCAGCAGCTTGGGGGGCGACCAAGAGACCCAGTACTTC	CASSLGGDQETQYF
few	TRBJ1-2	TRBD1	TRBV18	TGTGCCAGCTCACCAGGACAGGGGATCTATGGCTACACCTTC	CASSPGQGIYGYTF
.	TRBJ2-1	TRBD2	TRBV4-1	TGCGCCAGCAGCCAGTTGGGACTAGTCAATGAGCAGTTCTTC	CASSQLGLVNEQFF
many	TRBJ1-1	.	TRBV4-1	TGCGCCAGCAGCCAAGTTTTGTGGACTGAAGCTTTCTTT	CASSQVLWTEAFF
few	TRBJ2-7	.	TRBV5-1	TGCGCCAGCGGCTTCTCGGGAGTGAAGTACGAGCAGTACTTC	CASGFSGVKYEQYF
.	TRBJ1-4	.	TRBV20-1	TGCAGTGCGGGGAACAGGGAAAAACTGTTTTTT	CSAGNREKLFF
few	TRBJ2-5	.	TRBV20-1	TGCAGTGCTAGACGGGAGTTGGGGGAGACCCAGTACTTC	CSARRELGETQYF
.	TRBJ2-1	.	TRBV24-1	TGTGCCACCAGTGATTGGGGAGGTCGGGGGAAGAATGAGCAGTTCTTC	CATSDWGGRGKNEQFF
.	TRBJ2-6	.	TRBV4-3	TGCGCCAGCAGCCAAGTTTCCTCGCTGGCATTATACGCTGGGGCCAACGTCCTGACTTTC	CASSQVSSLALYAGANVLTF
.	TRBJ2-7	TRBD2	TRBV3-1	TGTGCCAGCAGCCCCAGTTCGATAGCGGGGGACTTCTCCTACGAGCAGTACTTC	CASSPSSIAGDFSYEQYF
.	TRBJ2-6	TRBD2	TRBV20-1	TGCAGTGCTAGAGGGGGACTAGCGGGGATCCCCGCTGGGGCCAACGTCCTGACTTTC	CSARGGLAGIPAGANVLTF
.	TRBJ2-5	.	TRBV7-2	TGTGCCAGCAGCCTAAATGGGGGGCAGTTCGAAGAGACCCAGTACTTC	CASSLNGGQFEETQYF
many	TRBJ2-1	.	TRBV10-3	TGTGCCATCAGTGAGCCGACTAGTCGTGAGCAGTTCTTC	CAISEPTSREQFF
.	TRBJ2-2	.	TRBV21-1	TGTGCCAACCAAACAGAGACGAACACCGGGGAGCTGTTTTTT	CANQTETNTGELFF